The TCR beta chain described here comes from a study of tumor-infiltrating lymphocytes in localized non-small cell lung cancer (dated by TCRdb to the early 2020s). Turning to the overall study: Patients whose samples were collected after neoadjuvant chemotherapy, as well as both smokers and never-smokers and several histologies, were included in the cohort. Each patient contributed resected tumor tissue and uninvolved lung tissue from the same patient, described as non-adjacent to the tumor. TCR sequencing was one of several integrated assays, alongside flow cytometry, multiplex immunofluorescence, RNA-seq, exome sequencing and proteomics, applied to the same patients. In total, the ICON cohort consisted of fewer than 180 surgical patients with localized non-small cell lung cancer who had their tumors resected. For 50 to 55 patients, immunoSEQ T-cell fraction was compared between paired tumor and uninvolved lung.

ICON enrollment began in April 2016, and the last patient was enrolled in 2018. Fresh tumor and matched uninvolved tissue for in-depth immune analyses, including TCR sequencing, were collected from a subcohort of around 80 patients. No cell sorting was done, and TCR sequencing was instead run on DNA isolated from bulk tissue. TCR sequencing with the immunoSEQ assay provided the T-cell fraction in tumor and uninvolved lung tissue. Under the source paper's analysis protocol: For survival analysis, patients were split into high (upper tertile) and low (lower two tertiles) T-cell fraction groups and compared by log-rank test. Paired tumor versus uninvolved lung differences in T-cell fraction were tested with a signed-rank test. What TCRdb holds here is the immuneACCESS table cut down to in-frame rearrangements. Part of the clones is not present; checked against another copy, under half of the missing clones reflect an unresolved V gene, and the others are unexplained. V, J and clone size are those of that table, while D and trimming were read from the DNA. A total of roughly 8,000 clones appear in this sample, 63% of them only once. Together, the top ten hold over 10% of the sample.

Here is what the overall study found, with its caveats: Because different pieces of the same tissue were used for different assays, technical variation could not be separated from intratumor heterogeneity. Because assay coverage varied across patients depending on available tissue quantity, TCR sequencing was performed for only a subset of the cohort. TCRbeta sequencing supported higher T cell infiltration in tumors than in uninvolved lung tissue, consistent with immunofluorescence CD3 counts. TCR-derived T-cell fraction did not differ between the flow cytometry-defined immunotypes IM1 (good prognosis) and IM2 (poor prognosis).

To note about this clone: Its antigen is unknown. There are no base qualities to consult, and no much larger clone falls within one base.

According to the germline V gene, CDR1 reads SGDLS and CDR2 reads YYNGEE. V drops 0 bases and J drops 2 bases, leaving 9 bases in between. The CDR3 numbers 14 residues from cysteine through phenylalanine. Only the CDR3 part of the read is kept: 42 bases, read in frame from the first base. The rearranged chain carries TRBV9 and TRBJ2-7; no D segment can be confidently identified. The receptor was derived from a human donor with non-small cell lung cancer. The sequenced sample consisted of uninvolved lung tissue not adjacent to the tumor. The CDR3 sequence is CASSVDYSPYEQYF. The DNA reads as follows: TGTGCCAGCAGCGTAGACTACTCCCCCTACGAGCAGTACTTC.